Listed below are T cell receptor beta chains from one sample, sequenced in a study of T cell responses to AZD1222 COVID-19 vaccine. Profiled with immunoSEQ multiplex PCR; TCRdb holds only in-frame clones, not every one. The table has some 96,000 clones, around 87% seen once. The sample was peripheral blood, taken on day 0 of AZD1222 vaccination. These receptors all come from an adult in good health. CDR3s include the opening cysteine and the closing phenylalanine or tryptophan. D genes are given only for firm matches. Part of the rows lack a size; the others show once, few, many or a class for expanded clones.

CDR3: CASSGYSGTAKNIQYF
DNA: TGTGCCAGCAGCGGATATAGCGGGACAGCCAAAAACATTCAGTACTTC
J: TRBJ2-4
D: TRBD2
size: once
V: TRBV9

CDR3: CSVGRGTYEQYF
DNA: TGCAGCGTTGGCCGGGGTACCTACGAGCAGTACTTC
J: TRBJ2-7
D: -
size: -
V: TRBV29-1

CDR3: CASSQVSLEGGSYNEQFF
DNA: TGTGCCAGCAGCCAAGTGTCTTTGGAAGGGGGCTCCTACAATGAGCAGTTCTTC
J: TRBJ2-1
D: -
size: -
V: TRBV4-2

CDR3: CASRPTERTYGYTF
DNA: TGTGCCAGCAGACCCACTGAACGCACCTATGGCTACACCTTC
J: TRBJ1-2
D: -
size: -
V: TRBV6-5

CDR3: CASSFGQPGNTIYF
DNA: TGTGCCAGCAGTTTCGGACAGCCTGGAAACACCATATATTTT
J: TRBJ1-3
D: -
size: -
V: TRBV27

CDR3: CASSLFPPDRGHNEQFF
DNA: TGTGCCAGCAGCTTATTTCCGCCTGACCGGGGTCACAATGAGCAGTTCTTC
J: TRBJ2-1
D: -
size: few
V: TRBV7-6

CDR3: CSASGSGRSHRGEQFF
DNA: TGCAGTGCTAGTGGGAGCGGGAGGTCCCATCGGGGTGAGCAGTTCTTC
J: TRBJ2-1
D: TRBD2
size: few
V: TRBV20-1

CDR3: CASGGQGMNEQYF
DNA: TGTGCCAGCGGGGGACAGGGAATGAACGAGCAGTACTTC
J: TRBJ2-7
D: TRBD1
size: -
V: TRBV12-3/TRBV12-4

CDR3: CASSLGRLAGKSYNEQFF
DNA: TGTGCCAGCAGCTTAGGGCGTCTAGCGGGAAAATCCTACAATGAGCAGTTCTTC
J: TRBJ2-1
D: TRBD2
size: -
V: TRBV7-2

CDR3: CASSQERSQPQHF
DNA: TGCGCCAGCAGCCAAGAGAGGAGTCAGCCCCAGCATTTT
J: TRBJ1-5
D: -
size: -
V: TRBV4-3

CDR3: CATSRDAGRGNTIYF
DNA: TGTGCCACCAGCAGAGATGCGGGCCGGGGAAACACCATATATTTT
J: TRBJ1-3
D: -
size: -
V: TRBV15

CDR3: CATNMPRRGYNQPQHF
DNA: TGTGCCACCAACATGCCCCGACGGGGCTACAATCAGCCCCAGCATTTT
J: TRBJ1-5
D: -
size: -
V: TRBV24-1

CDR3: CATNRGSYNSPLHF
DNA: TGTGCCACGAACAGGGGCTCCTATAATTCACCCCTCCACTTT
J: TRBJ1-6
D: TRBD1
size: -
V: TRBV19

CDR3: CASRRLTVNTEAFF
DNA: TGTGCCAGCAGGCGGTTGACGGTTAACACTGAAGCTTTCTTT
J: TRBJ1-1
D: -
size: -
V: TRBV6-5

CDR3: CASSLTGNPLNYGYTF
DNA: TGTGCCAGCAGCTTGACAGGAAACCCTCTAAACTATGGCTACACCTTC
J: TRBJ1-2
D: -
size: -
V: TRBV5-4

CDR3: CAISGGGQSYSYEQYF
DNA: TGTGCCATCAGTGGCGGTGGTCAGTCCTACTCCTACGAGCAGTACTTC
J: TRBJ2-7
D: -
size: -
V: TRBV10-3

CDR3: CASSFQALAASYEQYF
DNA: TGTGCCAGCAGCTTTCAGGCCCTAGCGGCCTCCTACGAGCAGTACTTC
J: TRBJ2-7
D: TRBD2
size: -
V: TRBV7-9

CDR3: CASSLKTGGTEAFF
DNA: TGTGCCAGCAGCTTGAAGACAGGGGGCACTGAAGCTTTCTTT
J: TRBJ1-1
D: TRBD1
size: once
V: TRBV5-4

CDR3: CASRTGAGTGVNTEAFF
DNA: TGCGCCAGCAGGACCGGGGCAGGGACAGGGGTGAACACTGAAGCTTTCTTT
J: TRBJ1-1
D: TRBD1
size: -
V: TRBV4-1

CDR3: CASRTRASYGYTF
DNA: TGTGCCAGCAGGACCAGGGCAAGCTATGGCTACACCTTC
J: TRBJ1-2
D: -
size: few
V: TRBV6-5

CDR3: CASSKGGGRVNTEAFF
DNA: TGTGCCAGCAGCAAGGGGGGGGGAAGGGTGAACACTGAAGCTTTCTTT
J: TRBJ1-1
D: -
size: -
V: TRBV5-4

CDR3: CASSYGVSQPQHF
DNA: TGTGCCAGCAGTTACGGGGTGAGTCAGCCCCAGCATTTT
J: TRBJ1-5
D: -
size: -
V: TRBV6-5

CDR3: CASSPQRGTGTYGYTF
DNA: TGTGCCAGCAGCCCGCAGAGGGGGACTGGAACCTATGGCTACACCTTC
J: TRBJ1-2
D: -
size: -
V: TRBV9

CDR3: CASRSPGQGIYEQYF
DNA: TGTGCCAGCAGGTCACCGGGACAGGGAATCTACGAGCAGTACTTC
J: TRBJ2-7
D: TRBD1
size: -
V: TRBV7-2

CDR3: CASSQAGGRTYEQYF
DNA: TGTGCCAGCAGCCAAGCGGGAGGGCGTACCTACGAGCAGTACTTC
J: TRBJ2-7
D: TRBD2
size: -
V: TRBV4-2

CDR3: CATNRGRGSYEQYF
DNA: TGTGCCACCAATAGAGGCCGGGGCTCCTACGAGCAGTACTTC
J: TRBJ2-7
D: -
size: -
V: TRBV24-1

CDR3: CASSSGIDTQYF
DNA: TGTGCCAGCAGTTCGGGGATTGATACGCAGTATTTT
J: TRBJ2-3
D: -
size: few
V: TRBV27

CDR3: CASSRRAGGYQETQYF
DNA: TGTGCCAGCAGCCGCCGGGCTGGCGGGTACCAAGAGACCCAGTACTTC
J: TRBJ2-5
D: -
size: once
V: TRBV3-1/TRBV3-2

CDR3: CASSGQGGDTEAFF
DNA: TGTGCCAGCAGTGGGCAGGGTGGGGACACTGAAGCTTTCTTT
J: TRBJ1-1
D: -
size: -
V: TRBV2